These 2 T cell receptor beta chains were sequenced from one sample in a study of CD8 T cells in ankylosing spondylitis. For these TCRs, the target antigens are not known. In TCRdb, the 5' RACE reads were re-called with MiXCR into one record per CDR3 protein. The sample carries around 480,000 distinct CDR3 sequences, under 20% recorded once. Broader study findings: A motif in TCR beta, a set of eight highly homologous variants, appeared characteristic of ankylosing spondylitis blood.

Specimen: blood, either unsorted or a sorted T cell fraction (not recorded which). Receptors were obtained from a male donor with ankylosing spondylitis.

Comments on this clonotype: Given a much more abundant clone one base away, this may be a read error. CDR3 nucleotides: TGCACCAGCAGCCAAGATAGGTTTCGGGCGACGAGCGATCAGCCCCAGCATTTT. Translated, it gives CTSSQDRFRATSDQPQHF. This rearrangement joins TRBV4-3 to TRBJ1-5; D is unresolved. This CDR3 has 18 amino acids. Germline V gives CDR1 LGHNA, CDR2 YSLEER.

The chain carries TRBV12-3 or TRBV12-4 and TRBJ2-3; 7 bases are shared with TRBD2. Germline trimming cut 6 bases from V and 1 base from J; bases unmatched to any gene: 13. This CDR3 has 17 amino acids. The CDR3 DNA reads TGTGCCAGCAGCCCGCGACCTCCGGGACTACGCACAGATACGCAGTATTTT. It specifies CASSPRPPGLRTDTQYF.